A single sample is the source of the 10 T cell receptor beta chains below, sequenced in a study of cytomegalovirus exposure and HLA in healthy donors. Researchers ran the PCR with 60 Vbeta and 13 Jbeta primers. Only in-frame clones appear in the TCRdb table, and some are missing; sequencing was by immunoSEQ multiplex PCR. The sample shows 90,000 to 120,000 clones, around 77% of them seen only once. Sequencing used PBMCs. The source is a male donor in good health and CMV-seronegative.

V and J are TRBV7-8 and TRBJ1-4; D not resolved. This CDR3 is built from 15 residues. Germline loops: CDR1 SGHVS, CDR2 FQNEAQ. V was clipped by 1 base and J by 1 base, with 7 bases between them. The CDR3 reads CASSLGGRTNEKLFF. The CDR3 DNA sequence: TGTGCCAGCAGCTTAGGAGGGAGAACTAATGAAAAACTGTTTTTT.

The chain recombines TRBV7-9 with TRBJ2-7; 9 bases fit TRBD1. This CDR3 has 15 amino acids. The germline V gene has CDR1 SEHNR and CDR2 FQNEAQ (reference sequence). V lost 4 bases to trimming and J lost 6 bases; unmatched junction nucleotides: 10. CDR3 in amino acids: CASSSREQGALEQYF. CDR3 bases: TGTGCCAGCAGCTCCCGAGAACAGGGGGCTCTCGAGCAGTACTTC. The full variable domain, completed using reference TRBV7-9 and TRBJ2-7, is DTGVSQNPRHKITKRGQNVTFRCDPISEHNRLYWYRQTLGQGPEFLTYFQNEAQLEKSRLLSDRFSAERPKGSFSTLEIQRTEQGDSAMYLCASSSREQGALEQYFGPGTRLTVT.

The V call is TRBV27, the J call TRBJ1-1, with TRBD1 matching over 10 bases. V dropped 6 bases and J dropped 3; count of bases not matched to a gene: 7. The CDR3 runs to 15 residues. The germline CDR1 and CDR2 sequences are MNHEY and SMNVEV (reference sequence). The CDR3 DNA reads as TGTGCCAGCAGATCGAGACAGGGGGCTGACACTGAAGCTTTCTTT. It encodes CASRSRQGADTEAFF.

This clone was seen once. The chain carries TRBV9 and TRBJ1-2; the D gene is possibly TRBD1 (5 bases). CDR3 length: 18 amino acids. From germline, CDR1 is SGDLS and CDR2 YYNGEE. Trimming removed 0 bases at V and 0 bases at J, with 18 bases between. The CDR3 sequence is CASSVGGHTLLANYGYTF. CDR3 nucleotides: TGTGCCAGCAGCGTAGGAGGACACACTCTGTTAGCTAACTATGGCTACACCTTC.

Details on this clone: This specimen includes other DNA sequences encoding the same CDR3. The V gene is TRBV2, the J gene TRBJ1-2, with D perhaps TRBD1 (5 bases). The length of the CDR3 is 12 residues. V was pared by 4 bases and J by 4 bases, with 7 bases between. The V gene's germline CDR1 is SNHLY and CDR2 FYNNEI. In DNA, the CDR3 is TGTGCCAGCAGTGCCGACAGCTATGGCTACACCTTC. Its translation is CASSADSYGYTF.

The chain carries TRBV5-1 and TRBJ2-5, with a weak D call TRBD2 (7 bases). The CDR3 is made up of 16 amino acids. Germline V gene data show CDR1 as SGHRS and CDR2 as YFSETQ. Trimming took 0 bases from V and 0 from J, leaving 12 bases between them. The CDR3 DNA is TGCGCCAGCAGCTTGGAGGGGAGGGGGAACCAAGAGACCCAGTACTTC. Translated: CASSLEGRGNQETQYF.

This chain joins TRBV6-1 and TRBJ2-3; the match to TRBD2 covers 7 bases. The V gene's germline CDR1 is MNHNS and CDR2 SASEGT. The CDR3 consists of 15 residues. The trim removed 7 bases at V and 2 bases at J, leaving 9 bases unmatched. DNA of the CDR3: TGTGCCAGCAATCGAGATAGCGGGTACACAGATACGCAGTATTTT. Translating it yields CASNRDSGYTDTQYF.

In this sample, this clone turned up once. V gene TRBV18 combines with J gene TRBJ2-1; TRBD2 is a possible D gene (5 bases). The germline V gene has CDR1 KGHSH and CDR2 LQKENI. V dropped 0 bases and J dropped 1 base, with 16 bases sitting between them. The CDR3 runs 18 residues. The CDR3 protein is CASSPPEIRDGSYNEQFF. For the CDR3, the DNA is TGTGCCAGCTCACCACCCGAGATACGGGATGGGTCCTACAATGAGCAGTTCTTC.

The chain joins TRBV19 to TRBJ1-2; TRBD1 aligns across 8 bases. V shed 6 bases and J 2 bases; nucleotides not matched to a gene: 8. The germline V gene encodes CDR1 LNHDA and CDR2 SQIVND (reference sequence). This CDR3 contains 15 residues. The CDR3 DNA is TGTGCCAGTAGGCCGGGACAGGTGAAAAACTATGGCTACACCTTC. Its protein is CASRPGQVKNYGYTF.

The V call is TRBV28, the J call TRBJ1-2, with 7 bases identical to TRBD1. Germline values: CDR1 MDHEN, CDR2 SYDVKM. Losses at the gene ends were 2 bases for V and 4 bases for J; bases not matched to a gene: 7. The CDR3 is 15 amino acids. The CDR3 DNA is TGTGCCAGCAGTTTAACAGAAGGGGGCGCCTATGGCTACACCTTC. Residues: CASSLTEGGAYGYTF.